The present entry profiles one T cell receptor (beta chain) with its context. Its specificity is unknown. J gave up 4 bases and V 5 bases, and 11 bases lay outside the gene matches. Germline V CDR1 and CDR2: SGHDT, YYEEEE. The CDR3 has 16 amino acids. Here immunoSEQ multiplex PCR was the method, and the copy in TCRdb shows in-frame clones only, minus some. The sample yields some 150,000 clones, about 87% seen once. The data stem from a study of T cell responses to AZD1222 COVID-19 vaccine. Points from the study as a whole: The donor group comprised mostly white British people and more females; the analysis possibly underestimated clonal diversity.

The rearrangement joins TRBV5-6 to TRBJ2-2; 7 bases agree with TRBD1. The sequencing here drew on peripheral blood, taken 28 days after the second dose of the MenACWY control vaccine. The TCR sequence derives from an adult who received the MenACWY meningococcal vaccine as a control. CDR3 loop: CASRYVKQGFTGELFF. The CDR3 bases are TGTGCCAGCAGATACGTGAAACAGGGGTTCACCGGGGAGCTGTTTTTT.